The clone carrying this TCR beta chain has only a few counts. Its antigen is not known. These data come from a study of early T cells in non-severe SARS-CoV-2 infection. Turning to the study itself: Sequencing targeted bulk RNA from unsorted whole blood, leaving chains unpaired.

Findings of the study overall: The VDJdb matching leaned toward anti-spike CD8 responses and overlooked private and CD4 specificities.

Each cDNA molecule carried a unique molecular identifier. TCRdb reprocessed the 5' RACE reads with MiXCR, giving one entry per CDR3 protein. The data contain tens of thousands of distinct CDR3 sequences, about 10% of them singletons. The CDR3 is 13 amino acids. V was pared by 0 bases and J by 8 bases, with 11 bases between. Looked up from germline, CDR1 is SGHAT and CDR2 is FQNNGV. The specimen was whole blood, collected at baseline. This TCR was recovered from an adult who was a healthcare worker with PCR-confirmed SARS-CoV-2 infection or an uninfected control (not recorded which). The chain carries TRBV11-2 and TRBJ2-7, with D perhaps matching TRBD2 (5 bases). The CDR3 is CASSLEPRGKQYF. DNA for the CDR3: TGTGCCAGCAGCTTAGAGCCCCGGGGTAAGCAGTACTTC.